This record concerns one TCR beta chain sequence. Its antigen is currently unknown. The data were obtained in a study of OX40 agonist ivuxolimab in advanced cancers. General study points: Clonal expansion was seen in CD4+ and CD8+ blood T cells by week 6 at 0.1 to 3.0 mg/kg. Expansion of clones was among the lowest in partial responders at 0.1-3.0 mg/kg.

Assay used: immunoSEQ multiplex PCR; TCRdb lists only in-frame clones, some missing. The repertoire consists of fewer than 70,000 clones, with roughly 85% occurring once and the leading ten covering just over 0.6%. The V end was cut by 11 bases, the J end by 3 bases, with 26 bases between. CDR1 is ENHRY and CDR2 is SYGVKD in the germline V gene. The CDR3 has 18 residues. If patients had autoimmune disease history or systemic immunosuppression, they were excluded. Material: CD4+ or CD8+ T cells sorted from blood, obtained in a trial of the OX40 agonist ivuxolimab. This clonotype originated in an adult with an advanced solid tumor such as melanoma, head and neck, liver or kidney cancer. V and J are TRBV10-3 and TRBJ2-6; D is possibly TRBD2 (6 bases). CDR3 amino acids: CASLGPGLEEVGANVLTF. The CDR3, as DNA: TGTGCCTCACTCGGACCGGGACTGGAGGAGGTTGGGGCCAACGTCCTGACTTTC.